The clone carrying this TCR beta chain was seen a handful of times. Its antigen is not known. A second about 7 to 12 cycle PCR used barcoded and J-beta primers. Each cDNA was tagged by a template-switch adaptor containing 12 random nucleotides. MiXCR, run by TCRdb on the 5' RACE reads, gives a single entry per CDR3 protein. The profile shows 850,000 or so distinct CDR3 sequences, about 28% of them singletons. These data belong to a study of blood T cells in healthy people across ages. Broader study findings: Unsorted PBMCs prevented conclusive naive versus antigen-experienced comparison. Roughly linearly, TCR beta diversity per million T cells fell as age increased.

The CDR3 contains 14 residues. Trimming removed 2 bases from V and 4 bases from J, with 11 bases in between. CDR1 is SGHTA, CDR2 FQGNSA, per germline. Sample: blood. The genes are TRBV7-2 and TRBJ1-1, with TRBD1 as a possible D gene (5 bases). The clonotype comes from a woman of 80 years or more in good health. CDR3 amino acids: CASSLNPGGTEAFF. As DNA, the CDR3 is TGTGCCAGCAGCTTAAATCCCGGGGGCACTGAAGCTTTCTTT.